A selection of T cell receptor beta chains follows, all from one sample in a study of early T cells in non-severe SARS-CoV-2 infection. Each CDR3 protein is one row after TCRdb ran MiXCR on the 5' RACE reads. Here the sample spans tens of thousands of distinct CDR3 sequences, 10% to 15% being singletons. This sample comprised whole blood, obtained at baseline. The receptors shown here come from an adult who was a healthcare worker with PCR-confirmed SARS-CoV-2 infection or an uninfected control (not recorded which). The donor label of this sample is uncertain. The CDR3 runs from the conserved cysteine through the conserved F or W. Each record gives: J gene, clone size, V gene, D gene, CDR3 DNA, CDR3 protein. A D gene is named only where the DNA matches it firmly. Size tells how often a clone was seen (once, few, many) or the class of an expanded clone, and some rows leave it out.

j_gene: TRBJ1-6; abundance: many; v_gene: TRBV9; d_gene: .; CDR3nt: TGTGCCAGCAGTACAGGGAGCTCCTATAATTCACCCCTCCACTTT; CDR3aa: CASSTGSSYNSPLHF
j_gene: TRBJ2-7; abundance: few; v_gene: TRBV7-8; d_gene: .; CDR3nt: TGTGCCAGCAGCCTCAACAGCGCCGAGTACGAGCAGTACTTC; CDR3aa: CASSLNSAEYEQYF
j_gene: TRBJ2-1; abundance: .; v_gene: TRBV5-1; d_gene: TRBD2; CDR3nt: TGCGCCAGCAGCAGGACTAGCGGGAGTTACGAGCAGTTCTTC; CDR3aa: CASSRTSGSYEQFF
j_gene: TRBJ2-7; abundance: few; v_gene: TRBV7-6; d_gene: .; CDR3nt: TGTGCCAGCAGCTTAGAAAGGGCTGCGGGCGAGCAGTACTTC; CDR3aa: CASSLERAAGEQYF
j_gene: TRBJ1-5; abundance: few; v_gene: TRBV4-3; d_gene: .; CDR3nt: TGCGCCAGCAGCCAAAGTGGGGGCCCCCCCCAGCATTTT; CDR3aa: CASSQSGGPPQHF
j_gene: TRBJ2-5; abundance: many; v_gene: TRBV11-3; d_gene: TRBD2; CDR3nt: TGTGCCAGCAGCCCTCATAGCGGGGGGATCCAAGAGACCCAGTACTTC; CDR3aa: CASSPHSGGIQETQYF
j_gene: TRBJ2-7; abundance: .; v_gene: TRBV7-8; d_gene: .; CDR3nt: TGTGCCAGCAGCTTAGGAGGGCAGTTGCCCCGCTACGAGCAGTACTTC; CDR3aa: CASSLGGQLPRYEQYF
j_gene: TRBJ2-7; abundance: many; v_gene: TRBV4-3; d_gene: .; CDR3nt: TGCGCCAGCAGCCAAGGCGGCATGGGCTACGAGCAGTACTTC; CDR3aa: CASSQGGMGYEQYF
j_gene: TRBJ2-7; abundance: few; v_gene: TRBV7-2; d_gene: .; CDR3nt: TGTGCCAGCAGCTTAGGTGGCAGAGAGTTCTACGAGCAGTACTTC; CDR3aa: CASSLGGREFYEQYF
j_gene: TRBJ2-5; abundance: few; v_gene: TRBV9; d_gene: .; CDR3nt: TGTGCCAGCAGCGTCCGAGCAGAAGAGACCCAGTACTTC; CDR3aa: CASSVRAEETQYF
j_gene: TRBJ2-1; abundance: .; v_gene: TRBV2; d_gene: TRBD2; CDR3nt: TGTGCCAGCAGTGAAGCGCCCGGGACTAGCCGAACCGAGCAGTTCTTC; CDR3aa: CASSEAPGTSRTEQFF
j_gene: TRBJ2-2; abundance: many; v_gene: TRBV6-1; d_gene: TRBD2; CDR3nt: TGTGCCAGCGCGGCTAGCGGGGGGAACGGGGAGCTGTTTTTT; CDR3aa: CASAASGGNGELFF
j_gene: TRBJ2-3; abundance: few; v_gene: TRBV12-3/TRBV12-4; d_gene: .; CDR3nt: TGTGCCAGCAGGACTGAGGTGGATACGCAGTATTTT; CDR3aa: CASRTEVDTQYF
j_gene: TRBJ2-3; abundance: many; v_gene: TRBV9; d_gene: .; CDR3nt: TGTGCCAGCAGCGCTGTGACAGATACGCAGTATTTT; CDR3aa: CASSAVTDTQYF
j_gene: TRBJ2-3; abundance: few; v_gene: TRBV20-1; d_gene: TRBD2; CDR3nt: TGCAGTGCTAGAGATAGCGGGGGGGCGGTAGATACGCAGTATTTT; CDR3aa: CSARDSGGAVDTQYF
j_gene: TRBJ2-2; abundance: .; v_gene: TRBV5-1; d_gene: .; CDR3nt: TGCGCCAGCAGCCTGCACCGGACGGACACCGGGGAGCTGTTTTTT; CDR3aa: CASSLHRTDTGELFF
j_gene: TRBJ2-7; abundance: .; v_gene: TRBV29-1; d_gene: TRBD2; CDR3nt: TGCAGCGTTGACTCCCCCCGGGGGGACGGTCCCTACGAGCAGTACTTC; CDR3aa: CSVDSPRGDGPYEQYF
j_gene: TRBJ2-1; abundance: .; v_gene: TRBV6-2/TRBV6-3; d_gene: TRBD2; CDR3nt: TGTGCCAGCAGTCAGGTAATAGCGGGAGGCAGGAATGAGCAGTTCTTC; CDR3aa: CASSQVIAGGRNEQFF
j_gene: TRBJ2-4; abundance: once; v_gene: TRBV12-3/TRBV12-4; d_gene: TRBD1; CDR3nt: TGTGCCAGCAGTTTCCAGGGGGCGTCGGACATTCAGTACTTC; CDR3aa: CASSFQGASDIQYF
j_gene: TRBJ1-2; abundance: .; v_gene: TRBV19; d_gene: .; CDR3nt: TGTGCCAGTAGTACCCTCGGTCGCGGAATCGCTAACTATGGCTACACCTTC; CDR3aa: CASSTLGRGIANYGYTF
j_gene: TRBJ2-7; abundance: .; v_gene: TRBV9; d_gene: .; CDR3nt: TGTGCCAGCAGCGTAGGGCCCAGCGGCGAGCAGTACTTC; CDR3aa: CASSVGPSGEQYF
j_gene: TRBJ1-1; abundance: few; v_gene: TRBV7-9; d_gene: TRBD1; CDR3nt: TGTGCCAGCAGCTTATGGACAGGGGGCACTGAAGCTTTCTTT; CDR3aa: CASSLWTGGTEAFF
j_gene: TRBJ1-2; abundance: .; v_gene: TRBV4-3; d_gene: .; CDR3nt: TGCGCCAGCAGCCAAGATGAAGGGAGTCCCTATGGCTACACCTTC; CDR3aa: CASSQDEGSPYGYTF
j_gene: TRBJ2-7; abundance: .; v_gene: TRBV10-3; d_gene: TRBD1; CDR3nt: TGTGCCATCAAGGGACAGGGAACCTACGAGCAGTACTTC; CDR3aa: CAIKGQGTYEQYF
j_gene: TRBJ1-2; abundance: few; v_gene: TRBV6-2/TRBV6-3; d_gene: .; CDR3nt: TGTGCCAGCAGTTACGGCCTGACCCTCAACTATGGCTACACCTTC; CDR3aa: CASSYGLTLNYGYTF
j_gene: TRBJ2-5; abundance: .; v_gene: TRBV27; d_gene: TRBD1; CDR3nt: TGTGCCAGCAGTCCTACAGGGGGCGGGGAGACCCAGTACTTC; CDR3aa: CASSPTGGGETQYF
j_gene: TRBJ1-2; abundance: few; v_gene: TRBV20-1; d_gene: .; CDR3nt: TGCAGTGCTAGGAGCAGGGGCGCCGGCGGCTACACCTTC; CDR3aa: CSARSRGAGGYTF
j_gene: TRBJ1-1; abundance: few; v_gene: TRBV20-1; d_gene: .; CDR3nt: TGCAGTGCTAGAGATCCGGTGTCTGAAGCTTTCTTT; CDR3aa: CSARDPVSEAFF
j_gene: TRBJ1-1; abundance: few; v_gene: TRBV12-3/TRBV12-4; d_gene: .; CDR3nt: TGTGCCAGCAGCCCCATCCATCGGAACACTGAAGCTTTCTTT; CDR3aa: CASSPIHRNTEAFF
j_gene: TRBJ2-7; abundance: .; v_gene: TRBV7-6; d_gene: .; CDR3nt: TGTGCCAGCAGCTTATTTGGGGGCGAGCAGTACTTC; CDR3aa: CASSLFGGEQYF
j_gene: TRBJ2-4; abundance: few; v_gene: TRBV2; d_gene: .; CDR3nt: TGTGCCAGCAGTGGCACTACCATTCAGTACTTC; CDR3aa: CASSGTTIQYF
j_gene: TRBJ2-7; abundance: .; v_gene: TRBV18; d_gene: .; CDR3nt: TGTGCCAGCTCACCACTTGGGGACTTCGAGCAGTACTTC; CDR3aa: CASSPLGDFEQYF
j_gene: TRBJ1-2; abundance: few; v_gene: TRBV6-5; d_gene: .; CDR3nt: TGTGCCAGCAGTTACGGCCTAACGGGCTATGGCTACACCTTC; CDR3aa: CASSYGLTGYGYTF
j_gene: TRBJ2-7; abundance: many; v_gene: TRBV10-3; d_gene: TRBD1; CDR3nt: TGTGCCATCAGTGATTTCCAGGGGACAGGGACTCTCGAGCAGTACTTC; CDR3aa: CAISDFQGTGTLEQYF
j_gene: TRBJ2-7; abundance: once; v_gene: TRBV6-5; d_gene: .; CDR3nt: TGTGCCAGCAGTTCCTCGGTCGGATCGGACGAGCAGTACTTC; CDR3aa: CASSSSVGSDEQYF
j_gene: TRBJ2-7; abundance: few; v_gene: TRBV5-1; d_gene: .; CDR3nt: TGCGCCAGCACGGCTGCTAACTACGAGCAGTACTTC; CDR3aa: CASTAANYEQYF
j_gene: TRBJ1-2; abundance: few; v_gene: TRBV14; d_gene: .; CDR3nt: TGTGCCAGCAGCCAAGTATCCGGGGCCTATGGCTACACCTTC; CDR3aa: CASSQVSGAYGYTF
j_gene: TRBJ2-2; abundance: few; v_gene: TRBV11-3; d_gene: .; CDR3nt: TGTGCCAGCAGCTTACGTGGGAACAGGAGGGCCGGGGAGCTGTTTTTT; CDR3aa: CASSLRGNRRAGELFF
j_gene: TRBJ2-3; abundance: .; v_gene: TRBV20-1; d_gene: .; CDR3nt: TGCAGTCTTAGACAGGGAGGTACAGATACGCAGTATTTT; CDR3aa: CSLRQGGTDTQYF
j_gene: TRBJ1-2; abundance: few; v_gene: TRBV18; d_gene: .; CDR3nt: TGTGCCAGCTCGAAGAATAGGCTGGGAGTCTATGGCTACACCTTC; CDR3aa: CASSKNRLGVYGYTF
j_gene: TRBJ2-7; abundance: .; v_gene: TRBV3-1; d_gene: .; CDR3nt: TGTGCCAGCAGCCAAGAGGACAACGAGCAGTACTTC; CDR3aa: CASSQEDNEQYF
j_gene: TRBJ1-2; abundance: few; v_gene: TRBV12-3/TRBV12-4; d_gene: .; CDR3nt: TGTGCCAGCAGTTTAGGTCCAGCCACTAACTATGGCTACACCTTC; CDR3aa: CASSLGPATNYGYTF
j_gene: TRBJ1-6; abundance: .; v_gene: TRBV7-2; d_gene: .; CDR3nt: TGTGCCAGCAGCCTATATTCGGACCTACGATATTCACCCCTCCACTTT; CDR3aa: CASSLYSDLRYSPLHF
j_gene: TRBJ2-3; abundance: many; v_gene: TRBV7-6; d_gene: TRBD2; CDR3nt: TGTGCCAGCAGCTTAAAGGGACTAGCGGCAGATACGCAGTATTTT; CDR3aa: CASSLKGLAADTQYF
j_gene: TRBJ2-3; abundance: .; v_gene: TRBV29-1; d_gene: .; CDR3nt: TGCAGCGTTGAAAGGGGGGGCACAGATACGCAGTATTTT; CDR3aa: CSVERGGTDTQYF
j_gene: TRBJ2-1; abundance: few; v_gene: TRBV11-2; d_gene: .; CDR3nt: TGTGCCAGCAGCACCCTCGACAGAGCCAGCAATGAGCAGTTCTTC; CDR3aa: CASSTLDRASNEQFF
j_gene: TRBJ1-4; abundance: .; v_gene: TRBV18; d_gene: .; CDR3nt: TGTGCCAGCTCACCGGTCTTGGGGTCCACTAATGAAAAACTGTTTTTT; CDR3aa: CASSPVLGSTNEKLFF
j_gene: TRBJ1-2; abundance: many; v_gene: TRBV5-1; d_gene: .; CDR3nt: TGCGCCAGCAGCTTGGAGGCTCAGTCTTATGGCTACACCTTC; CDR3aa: CASSLEAQSYGYTF
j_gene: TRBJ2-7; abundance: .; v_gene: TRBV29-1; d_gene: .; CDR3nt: TGCAGCGTTGAAGAGGTGGACAGTTACGAGCAGTACTTC; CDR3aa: CSVEEVDSYEQYF